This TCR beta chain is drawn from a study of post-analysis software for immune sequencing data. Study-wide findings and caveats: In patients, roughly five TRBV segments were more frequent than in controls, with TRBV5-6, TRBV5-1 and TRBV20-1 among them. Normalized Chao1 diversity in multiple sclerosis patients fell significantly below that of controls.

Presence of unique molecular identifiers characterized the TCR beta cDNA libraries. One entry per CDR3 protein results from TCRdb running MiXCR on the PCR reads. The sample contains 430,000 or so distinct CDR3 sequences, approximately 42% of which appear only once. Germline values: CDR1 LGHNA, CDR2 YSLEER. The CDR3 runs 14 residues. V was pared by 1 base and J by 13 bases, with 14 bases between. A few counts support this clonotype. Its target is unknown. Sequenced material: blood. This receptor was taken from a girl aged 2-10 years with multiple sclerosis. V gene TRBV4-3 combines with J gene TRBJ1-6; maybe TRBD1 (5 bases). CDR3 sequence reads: CASSQVTLQAPLHF. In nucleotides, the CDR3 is TGCGCCAGCAGCCAAGTAACTCTACAGGCCCCCCTCCACTTT.